The 22 T cell receptor beta chains in this list originate from one sample, sequenced in a study of control samples from healthy donors and cancer patients. The repertoire was sequenced with immunoSEQ multiplex PCR; TCRdb's copy has only in-frame clones and lacks some. Counted here are roughly 150,000 clones, approximately 93% occurring once; the ten biggest clones make up around 2.4%. The sample consisted of blood. These receptors came from a man aged 50 to 60 in good health.

The CDR3 bases are TGTGCCAGCAGCCTCTGGACAGGGAACAATTCACCCCTCCACTTT. Translation: CASSLWTGNNSPLHF. The gene calls are TRBV9 and TRBJ1-6; 8 bases match TRBD1. The J segment lost 7 bases and the V segment lost 4 bases, leaving 7 bases of the junction unmatched. Germline V gives CDR1 SGDLS, CDR2 YYNGEE. The CDR3 is made up of 15 amino acids.

The chain links TRBV27 to TRBJ2-3; 7 nucleotides line up with TRBD2. Germline-derived CDR1 and CDR2 are MNHEY and SMNVEV (reference sequence). This CDR3 is built from 20 residues. With 0 bases clipped from V and 1 base from J, the junction kept 16 bases outside the gene matches. This CDR3 is CASSLSKASGLLEGTDTQYF. The CDR3 DNA reads as TGTGCCAGCAGTTTATCGAAGGCTTCGGGACTATTGGAGGGCACAGATACGCAGTATTTT.

This clone was detected a few times. The rearrangement links TRBV29-1 to TRBJ2-7; D remains ambiguous. CDR3 length equals 11 residues. CDR1 SQVTM and CDR2 ANQGSEA come from the germline V gene. V dropped 6 bases and J dropped 2 bases, with 8 bases sitting between them. CDR3 region: CSVTETYEQYF. The DNA of the CDR3 is TGCAGCGTAACAGAGACCTACGAGCAGTACTTC.

CDR3 loop: CASSLVRGRTGIPYEQYF. In DNA form, the CDR3 reads TGCGCCAGCAGCTTGGTAAGGGGTCGGACAGGGATCCCCTACGAGCAGTACTTC. V is TRBV5-1 and J is TRBJ2-7; the match to TRBD1 covers 8 bases. The CDR3 covers 18 residues. Germline loops: CDR1 SGHRS, CDR2 YFSETQ. After removal of 0 bases from V and 2 bases from J, the junction contained 13 bases not matched to a gene.

J is TRBJ2-1 and V is TRBV3-1 (or the pseudogene TRBV3-2); D may correspond to TRBD1 or TRBD2 (5 bases each). Germline CDR1 LGHDT, CDR2 YNNKEL (reference sequence). V lost 1 base and J 5 bases, leaving 15 bases between the germline ends. The CDR3 length is 16 residues. The CDR3 here is CASSQVGGNTHNEQFF. The CDR3 nucleotides read TGTGCCAGCAGCCAAGTTGGGGGAAACACCCACAATGAGCAGTTCTTC.

The chain uses TRBV6-5 and TRBJ2-7; D might be TRBD1 or TRBD2, each matching 5 bases. The CDR3 has 14 residues. The V gene lost 7 bases and the J gene lost 2 bases, with 15 bases spanning the gap. CDR1 and CDR2 from the germline V gene are MNHEY and SVGAGI. The CDR3 sequence: CASTPGRGTYEQYF. In DNA, the CDR3 is TGTGCCAGCACCCCGGGACGGGGTACCTACGAGCAGTACTTC.

This rearrangement joins TRBV6-1 to TRBJ2-7, with 7 bases lining up with TRBD1. V lost 3 bases, J lost 7 bases, and 9 bases stayed unmatched. This CDR3 is 14 amino acids long. The germline V gene encodes CDR1 MNHNS and CDR2 SASEGT. The CDR3, as DNA: TGTGCCAGCAGTGAGGACAGGCTCTCGGGGGAGCAGTACTTC. Translated, it gives CASSEDRLSGEQYF.

CDR3 region: CASSTNRGETQYF. In nucleotides, the CDR3 is TGTGCCAGTAGTACGAACAGGGGAGAGACCCAGTACTTC. This rearrangement joins TRBV19 to TRBJ2-5, with TRBD1 matching over 7 bases. V lost 4 bases and J lost 4; bases outside the gene matches: 3. The germline CDR1 and CDR2 sequences are LNHDA and SQIVND (reference sequence). This CDR3 has 13 residues.

The chain combines TRBV20-1 with TRBJ2-7; D possibly corresponds to TRBD1 (6 bases). This CDR3 has 11 residues. CDR1 DFQATT and CDR2 SNEGSKA come from the germline V gene (reference sequence). The V and J ends lost 4 bases and 5 bases respectively, with 9 bases between them. Here the CDR3 DNA reads TGCAGTGCTAAACAGGGAAACGAGCAGTACTTC. Protein sequence: CSAKQGNEQYF.

This chain uses TRBV14 with TRBJ1-1; 9 bases are shared with TRBD1. The CDR3 is 14 residues long. Trimming cost V 7 bases and J 6 bases; bases outside gene matches: 9. The germline CDR1 and CDR2 sequences are SGHDN and FVKESK. CDR3 DNA sequence: TGTGCCAGCACCTTGACAGGGGGTTCCCCTGAAGCTTTCTTT. Protein sequence: CASTLTGGSPEAFF.

This clone was observed a handful of times. This chain links TRBV4-1 with TRBJ1-5; tentative D call: TRBD1 (5 bases). The germline CDR1 and CDR2 sequences are MGHRA and YSYEKL. This CDR3 spans 16 amino acids. Trimming took 4 bases from V and 0 from J, leaving 13 bases between them. CDR3 nucleotides: TGCGCCAGCAGCCGACTACAGGTGAATAGCAATCAGCCCCAGCATTTT. As protein: CASSRLQVNSNQPQHF.

The chain is built from TRBV21-1 and TRBJ1-5; the D segment call TRBD1 is taken from the table without a DNA check. TRBV21-1 is an annotated pseudogene. CDR3 length: 18 amino acids. The CDR3 loop is CASSTPGTGQNSNQPQHF. CDR3 bases: TGTGCCAGCAGCACCCCCGGGACAGGGCAAAATAGCAATCAGCCCCAGCATTTT.

The chain recombines TRBV10-2 with TRBJ2-5, with 8 nucleotides matching TRBD1. CDR1 is WSHSY and CDR2 is SAAADI in the germline V gene. The V gene end was trimmed by 7 bases and the J gene end by 0 bases; junction bases not matched to a gene: 7. The CDR3 contains 15 residues. This CDR3 is CASNQGATYQETQYF. CDR3 nucleotide sequence: TGCGCCAGCAACCAGGGGGCCACGTACCAAGAGACCCAGTACTTC.

The chain has TRBV5-1 and TRBJ2-1, with 14 bases that match TRBD2. The CDR3 extends over 21 amino acids. Trimming cost V 0 bases and J 2 bases; bases outside gene matches: 13. Germline assignment: CDR1 SGHRS and CDR2 YFSETQ. The chain's CDR3 is CASSLGVPGLAGVGAYNEQFF. The DNA for the CDR3 is TGCGCCAGCAGCTTGGGGGTCCCGGGACTAGCGGGAGTGGGGGCCTACAATGAGCAGTTCTTC.

The V call is TRBV10-2, the J call TRBJ2-2; no firm D call. Germline V CDR1 and CDR2: WSHSY, SAAADI. The CDR3 covers 16 residues. Trimming took 3 bases from V and 1 from J, leaving 12 bases between them. The CDR3 DNA follows: TGCGCCAGCAGTGATGAAATAGCCCTGAACACCGGGGAGCTGTTTTTT. It encodes CASSDEIALNTGELFF.

J is TRBJ2-2 and V is TRBV10-3; 7 nucleotides line up with TRBD2. CDR3 size: 14 residues. CDR1 is ENHRY, CDR2 SYGVKD, per germline. The J segment lost 3 bases and the V segment lost 8 bases, leaving 6 bases of the junction unmatched. The CDR3, as DNA: TGTGCCATCGGCGGGGGTCCTGACACCGGGGAGCTGTTTTTT. Its translation is CAIGGGPDTGELFF.

V gene TRBV5-1 combines with J gene TRBJ2-5; possibly TRBD1 for D (5 bases). The CDR3 length is 15 residues. V lost 0 bases and J lost 1, with 10 bases in between. Germline lookup yields CDR1 SGHRS and CDR2 YFSETQ. This CDR3 is CASSLVTGSQETQYF. As DNA, the CDR3 is TGCGCCAGCAGCTTGGTCACAGGTAGCCAAGAGACCCAGTACTTC.

This clone was seen only once. The chain links TRBV4-2 to TRBJ1-2; TRBD1 matches 8 bases. V was pared by 0 bases and J by 4 bases, with 4 bases of the junction left unmatched. The CDR3 extends over 15 amino acids. The germline V gene encodes CDR1 LGHNA and CDR2 YNFKEQ. CDR3 loop: CASSQDRTGGYGYTF. The DNA for the CDR3 is TGTGCCAGCAGCCAAGATAGAACAGGGGGCTATGGCTACACCTTC.

V usage is TRBV10-3 and J usage is TRBJ2-1, with 8 positions matching TRBD2. V lost 0 bases, J lost 7 bases, and 8 bases stayed unmatched. CDR3 length: 16 amino acids. CDR1 is ENHRY, CDR2 SYGVKD, per germline. The DNA of the CDR3 is TGTGCCATCAGTGAGTCGAAAGCGGGAGAGCTAAATGAGCAGTTCTTC. This translates into CAISESKAGELNEQFF.

The V call is TRBV29-1, the J call TRBJ2-7; D unresolved. Germline CDR1 and CDR2: SQVTM and ANQGSEA. Trimming pared 5 bases from V and 5 bases from J, leaving 13 bases between. This CDR3 has 12 residues. For the CDR3, the DNA is TGCAGCGTTCCTAGAGGTATCGACGAGCAGTACTTC. This gives the protein CSVPRGIDEQYF.

This chain connects TRBV18 to TRBJ1-1; 7 bases map to TRBD1. This CDR3 is built from 13 residues. V trimming: 4 bases; J trimming: 4 bases; junction bases outside the gene matches: 3. Germline-derived CDR1 and CDR2 are KGHSH and LQKENI. CDR3 DNA sequence: TGTGCCAGCTCACTGGGACAGACCACTGAAGCTTTCTTT. It is translated as CASSLGQTTEAFF.

This chain joins TRBV13 and TRBJ1-2; D is undetermined. The CDR3 runs 13 residues. The V gene lost 3 bases and the J gene lost 8 bases, with 13 bases spanning the gap. Germline CDR1 PRHDT, CDR2 FYEKMQ (reference sequence). The CDR3 nucleotides read TGTGCCAGCAGCTTCGAAAGGCTGGACGGCTACACCTTC. This gives the protein CASSFERLDGYTF.